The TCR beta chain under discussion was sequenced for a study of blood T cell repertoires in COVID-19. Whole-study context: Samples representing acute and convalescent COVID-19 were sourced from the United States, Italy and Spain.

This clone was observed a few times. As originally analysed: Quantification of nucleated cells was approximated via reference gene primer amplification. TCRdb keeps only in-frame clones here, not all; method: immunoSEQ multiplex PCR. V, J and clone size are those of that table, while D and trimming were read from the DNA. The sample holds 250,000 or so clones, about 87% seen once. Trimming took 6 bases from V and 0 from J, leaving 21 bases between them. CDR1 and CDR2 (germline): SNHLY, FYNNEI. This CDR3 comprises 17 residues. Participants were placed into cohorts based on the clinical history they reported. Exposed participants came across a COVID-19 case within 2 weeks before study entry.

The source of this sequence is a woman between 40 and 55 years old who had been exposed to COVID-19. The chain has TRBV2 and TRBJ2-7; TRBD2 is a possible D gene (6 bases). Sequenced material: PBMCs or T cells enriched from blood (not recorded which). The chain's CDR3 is CASSPRGGSGTSYEQYF. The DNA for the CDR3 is TGTGCCAGCAGCCCGCGAGGAGGGAGCGGAACCTCCTACGAGCAGTACTTC.